This is a list of T cell receptor beta chains from one sample in a study of cytomegalovirus exposure and HLA in healthy donors. Measured with immunoSEQ multiplex PCR; TCRdb has only the in-frame clones, and not every one. The sample yields fewer than 150,000 clones, over 55% seen once. Material for sequencing was PBMCs. Receptors originate from a man aged 18 to 29 in good health and CMV-seropositive. CDR3s leave out the opening cysteine and the closing phenylalanine or tryptophan. Clone size is given for some rows only: seen once, a few or many times, or a class if the clone is expanded.

TRBJ2-1 | TRBV5-1 | NA | ASSLRGGTDNEQF
TRBJ2-6 | TRBV7-9 | few | ASSLILASGANVLT
TRBJ1-2 | TRBV2 | NA | ASRHNRGDYGYT
TRBJ2-5 | TRBV28 | NA | ASSRRQGARETQY
TRBJ1-5 | TRBV7-2 | NA | ASSFGGGSQPQH
TRBJ1-4 | TRBV19 | few | ASSIPGVREKLF
TRBJ2-5 | TRBV28 | NA | ASSLLGETQY
TRBJ1-1 | TRBV28 | few | ASSLIGASGQMNTEAF
TRBJ2-1 | TRBV14 | NA | ASSPSGGPFYNEQF
TRBJ2-3 | TRBV5-6 | NA | ASSLFRVTDTQY
TRBJ2-5 | TRBV6-6 | NA | ASGRLEREQY
TRBJ2-2 | TRBV19 | NA | ASIVGPGELF
TRBJ2-7 | TRBV4-2 | many | ASSQDVGQFSYEQY
TRBJ2-1 | TRBV5-1 | NA | ASSPSQGERNEQF
TRBJ2-3 | TRBV7-9 | once | ASMRAGSTDTQY
TRBJ2-7 | TRBV6-5 | NA | ASRGTVTSYEQY
TRBJ1-5 | TRBV4-1 | NA | ASSREKTGQGHQPQH
TRBJ2-1 | TRBV28 | few | ASSLLDRTAAEQF
TRBJ2-4 | TRBV5-6 | NA | ASSEPGTGVNIQY
TRBJ2-5 | TRBV27 | few | ASSPRRGRQETQY
TRBJ2-2 | TRBV6-4 | medium-sized | ASSDSAGGSTGELF
TRBJ2-7 | TRBV27 | NA | ASSFFSGTYEQY
TRBJ1-3 | TRBV6-5 | NA | ASSLAGTGNTIY
TRBJ1-4 | TRBV6-5 | NA | ASSDDRVQEKLF
TRBJ2-3 | TRBV7-9 | few | ASSFHGGGRDTQY
TRBJ1-4 | TRBV4-1 | NA | ASSLRTGEKLF
TRBJ1-5 | TRBV6-1 | NA | ASRPNQAGQPQH
TRBJ1-2 | TRBV10-3 | NA | AISEGTVYNYGYT
TRBJ2-2 | TRBV5-4 | few | ASSLPNPGTGELF
TRBJ2-1 | TRBV6-5 | once | ASSPLAGGKNEQF
TRBJ1-2 | TRBV15 | NA | ATSRDFGFNRGPANYGYT
TRBJ1-2 | TRBV5-1 | NA | ASSLAGHYGYT
TRBJ1-4 | TRBV5-1 | NA | ASSLGTVATNEKLF
TRBJ2-7 | TRBV6-1 | few | ASSEAQGGSYEQY
TRBJ2-3 | TRBV6-6 | NA | ASSYEDSTQY
TRBJ1-1 | TRBV28 | NA | ASSLWGRLGGENTEAF
TRBJ2-2 | TRBV4-1 | NA | ASSQDFRGRGTGELF
TRBJ1-4 | TRBV7-9 | few | ASSLTVSQGFI
TRBJ1-2 | TRBV15 | NA | ATRWGQGSMSGYT
TRBJ2-5 | TRBV5-1 | few | ASSLRLAGGQETQY
TRBJ2-5 | TRBV5-4 | NA | ASSFPTGLDQETQY
TRBJ1-1 | TRBV29-1 | NA | SVADAEAF
TRBJ2-7 | TRBV6-5 | NA | ASSYGQGSSYEQY
TRBJ2-1 | TRBV11-2 | once | ASSSRTSGVYNEQF
TRBJ1-3 | TRBV11-3 | NA | ASSPNRVSGNTIY
TRBJ1-6 | TRBV6-5 | NA | ASSYSNRERSPLH
TRBJ1-2 | TRBV6-1 | few | ASSGLLGAHYGYT
TRBJ2-1 | TRBV5-6 | NA | ASRIRGGGGSYNEQF
TRBJ1-1 | TRBV5-5 | NA | ASSLALNTEAF
TRBJ2-1 | TRBV6-5 | NA | ASSSSWGDNEQF
TRBJ1-5 | TRBV30 | few | AWSASGTGGPFRPQH
TRBJ1-5 | TRBV7-9 | NA | ASSLGQGGQPQH
TRBJ2-7 | TRBV4-2 | few | ASRYSIQGVYEQY
TRBJ1-1 | TRBV15 | NA | ATSGGGGTNTEAF
TRBJ1-6 | TRBV29-1 | NA | SVEGTTLHSPLH
TRBJ2-4 | TRBV25-1 | NA | ASSEWQATKAKNIQY
TRBJ2-2 | TRBV7-7 | NA | ASSRTGAGELF
NA | TRBV30 | NA | AWSPYRTGRTYEQY
TRBJ1-5 | TRBV2 | NA | ASSSDREGQPQH
TRBJ2-3 | TRBV7-2 | once | ASSFAEQGIYTDTQY